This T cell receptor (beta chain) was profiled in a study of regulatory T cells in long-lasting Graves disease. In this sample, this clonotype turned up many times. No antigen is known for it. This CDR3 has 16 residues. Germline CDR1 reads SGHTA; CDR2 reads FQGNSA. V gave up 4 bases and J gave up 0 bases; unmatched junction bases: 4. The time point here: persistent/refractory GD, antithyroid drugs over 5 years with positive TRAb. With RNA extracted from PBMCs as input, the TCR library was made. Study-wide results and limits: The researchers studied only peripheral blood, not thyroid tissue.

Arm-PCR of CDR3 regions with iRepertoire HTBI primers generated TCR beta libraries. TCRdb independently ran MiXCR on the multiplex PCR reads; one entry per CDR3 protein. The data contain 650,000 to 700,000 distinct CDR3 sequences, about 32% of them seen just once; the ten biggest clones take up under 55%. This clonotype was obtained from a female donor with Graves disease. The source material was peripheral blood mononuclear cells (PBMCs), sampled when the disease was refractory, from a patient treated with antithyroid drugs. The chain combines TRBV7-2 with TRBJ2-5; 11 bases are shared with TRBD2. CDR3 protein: CASSSGLAAYQETQYF. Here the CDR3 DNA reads TGTGCCAGCAGCTCGGGACTAGCGGCGTACCAAGAGACCCAGTACTTC.